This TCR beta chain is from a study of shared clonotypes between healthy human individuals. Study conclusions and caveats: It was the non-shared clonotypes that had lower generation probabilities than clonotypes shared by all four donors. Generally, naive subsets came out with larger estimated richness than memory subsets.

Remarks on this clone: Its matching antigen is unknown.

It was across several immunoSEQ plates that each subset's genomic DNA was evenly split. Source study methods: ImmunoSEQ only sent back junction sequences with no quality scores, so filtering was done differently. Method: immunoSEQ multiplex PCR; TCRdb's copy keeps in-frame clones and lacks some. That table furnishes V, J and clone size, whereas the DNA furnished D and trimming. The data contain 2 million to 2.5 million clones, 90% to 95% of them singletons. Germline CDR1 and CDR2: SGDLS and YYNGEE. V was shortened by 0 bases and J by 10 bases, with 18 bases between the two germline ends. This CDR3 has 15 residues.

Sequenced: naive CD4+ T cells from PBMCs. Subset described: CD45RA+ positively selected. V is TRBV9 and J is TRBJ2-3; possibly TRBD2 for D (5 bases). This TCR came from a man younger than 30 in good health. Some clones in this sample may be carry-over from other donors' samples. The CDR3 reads CASSVEAVGSLAQYF. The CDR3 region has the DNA TGTGCCAGCAGCGTAGAGGCGGTGGGGAGTCTGGCGCAGTATTTT.